This TCR beta chain derives from a study of post-analysis software for immune sequencing data (dated by TCRdb to between 2015 and 2017). As for the study more broadly: Relapsing-remitting, secondary progressive and progressive-relapsing multiple sclerosis were recorded as disease courses, and subtype annotation was lacking for some patients. The patient repertoires were set against about 10 previously published healthy control repertoires from donors whose ages ranged from roughly 6 to 26 years. A subset of samples was prepared in parallel using single-end sample barcoding, then pooled and co-amplified after Illumina adapter ligation. Results and caveats for the whole study, not just this receptor: Compared with controls, multiple sclerosis patients had significantly lower normalized Chao1 diversity, a finding suggesting substantial peripheral T-cell clonal expansion. The control group was slightly older than the multiple sclerosis patient group. Strong co-clustering of samples prepared in the same batch was shown by direct clustering with F measure, prompting a batch-effect correction. Significantly higher frequencies in patients than in controls were found for roughly 5 TRBV segments, including TRBV5-6, TRBV5-1 and TRBV20-1.

About this clonotype: Its binding antigen is unknown. Base-call qualities are not available, and no considerably larger clone is one nucleotide away.

The library relied on PCR. Sequencing was performed on an Illumina HiSeq 2500. To reduce PCR and sequencing biases, unique molecular identifiers were built into the TCR beta cDNA libraries. Some 500,000 cDNA molecules were obtained for every 1 to 10 million input T cells, so each molecule roughly corresponded to one T cell. The patient libraries were prepared and sequenced with the same protocol used for the earlier healthy control dataset. Within a given batch, samples were prepared together, multiplexed and sequenced on the same HiSeq lane. The original pipeline was this. MIGEC handled the raw barcoded reads, throwing out single-read molecular identifier groups before consensus assembly and CDR3 extraction. Clonotype tables were post-analysed with VDJtools, and diversity was normalized by down-sampling all datasets to the smallest sample size. Repertoire overlap clustering matched CDR3 amino acid but not nucleotide sequences to correct batch-related cross-sample contamination. Using fastp at Q25 and MiXCR, TCRdb reprocessed the public reads and kept productive beta chains. Duplicate CDR3 protein sequences are folded into a single record with the most common DNA and genes. Clone size and V and J calls follow TCRdb, not the original study. The sample table records approximately 770,000 distinct CDR3 sequences; 46% of these occur just once. Together, the top ten hold 4% to 5% of the sample.

The germline V gene sets CDR1 to SQVTM and CDR2 to ANQGSEA. V ends up 2 bases short and J 3 bases short, with an unmatched junction base count of 10. From the cysteine through the phenylalanine, the CDR3 covers 15 amino acids. Solely the CDR3 DNA is kept, with 45 bases framed from the first base. To demonstrate the VDJtools post-analysis software, TCR beta repertoires were profiled from the peripheral blood of over ten young patients with multiple sclerosis. The patients with multiple sclerosis were children and adolescents between roughly 6 and 16 years of age. The origin of this receptor is a girl aged 10 to 17 with multiple sclerosis. The sequenced material came from blood. The rearranged chain carries TRBV29-1 and TRBJ2-7, and 7 junction bases match TRBD1. The DNA sequence is given as TGCAGCGTTGAACTGGGGTCGAGACAGGGCTACGAGCAGTACTTC. Its translation is CSVELGSRQGYEQYF.